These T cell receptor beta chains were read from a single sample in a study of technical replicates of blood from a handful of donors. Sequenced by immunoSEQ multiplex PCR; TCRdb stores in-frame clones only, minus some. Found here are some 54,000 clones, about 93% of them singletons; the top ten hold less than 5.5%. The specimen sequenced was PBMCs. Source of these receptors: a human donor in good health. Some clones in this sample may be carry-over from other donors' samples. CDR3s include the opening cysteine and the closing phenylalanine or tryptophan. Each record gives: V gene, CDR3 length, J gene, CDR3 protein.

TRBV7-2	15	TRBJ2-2	CASSSIQGATGELFF
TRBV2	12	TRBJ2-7	CASTSGGYEQYF
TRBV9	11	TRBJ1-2	CASENNYGYTF
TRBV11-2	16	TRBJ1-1	CASSLVVPKGGTEAFF
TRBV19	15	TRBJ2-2	CASRGGAGVTGELFF
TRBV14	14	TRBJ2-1	CASRLAGALNEQFF
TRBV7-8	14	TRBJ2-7	CASRLGTGDYEQYF
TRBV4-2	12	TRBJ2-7	CASSPLPGEQYF
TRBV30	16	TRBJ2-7	CAWSVKGPRGNHEQYF
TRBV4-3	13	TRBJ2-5	CASSQDREETQYF
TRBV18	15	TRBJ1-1	CASSLDDRGNTEAFF
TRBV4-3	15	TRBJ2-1	CASSPGQAAANEQFF
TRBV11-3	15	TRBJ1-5	CASSSPGQGNQPQHF
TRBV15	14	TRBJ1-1	CATSSLGLNTEAFF
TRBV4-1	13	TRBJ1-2	CASSQGAVYGYTF
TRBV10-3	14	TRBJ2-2	CAITGQGDSGELFF
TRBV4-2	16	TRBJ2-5	CASSQDPGGGQETQYF
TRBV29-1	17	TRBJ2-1	CSVEDGTSGRAYNEQFF
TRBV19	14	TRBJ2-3	CASSLSRGTDTQYF
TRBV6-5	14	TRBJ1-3	CASKPQGTGNTIYF
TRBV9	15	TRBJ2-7	CASSLRPGGAGEQYF
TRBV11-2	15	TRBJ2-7	CASSQGTSAIYEQYF
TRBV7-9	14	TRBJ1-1	CASSLQGANTEAFF
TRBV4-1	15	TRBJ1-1	CASSQGRGAFTEAFF
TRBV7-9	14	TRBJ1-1	CASSSRVRNTEAFF
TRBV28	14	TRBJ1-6	CASSLTGKVESLHF
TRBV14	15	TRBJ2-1	CASSQRRGRWIEQFF
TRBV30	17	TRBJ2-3	CAWGLADYETSPDTQYF
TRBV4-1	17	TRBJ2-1	CASSQVVLTGGNNEQFF
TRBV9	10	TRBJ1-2	CASSADGYTF
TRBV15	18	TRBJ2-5	CATSREGMAGQGRETQYF
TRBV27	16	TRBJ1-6	CASSRDRVLTNSPLHF
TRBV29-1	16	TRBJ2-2	CSVGFWQGENTGELFF
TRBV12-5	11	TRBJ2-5	CASLGEETQYF
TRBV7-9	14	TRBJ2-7	CASSPAGGPYEQYF
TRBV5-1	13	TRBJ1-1	CASSPGGRTEAFF
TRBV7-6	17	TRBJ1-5	CASSLAPPRASNQPQHF
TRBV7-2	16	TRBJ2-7	CASSLVGGIVAYEQYF